Listed below are T cell receptor beta chains from one sample, sequenced in a study of blood T cell repertoires in COVID-19. Assay used: immunoSEQ multiplex PCR; TCRdb lists only in-frame clones, some missing. The sample lists approximately 310,000 clones, around 87% occurring once. What was sequenced was peripheral blood. The receptors originated from a man between 50 and 59 years old with active or convalescent COVID-19. CDR3s leave out the opening cysteine and the closing phenylalanine or tryptophan. Clone size is shown for a subset of rows, as once, few, many or a class of expanded clone.

AIRGTSATDTQY | TRBJ2-3 | TRBV10-3 | -
ATIPEGNTEAF | TRBJ1-1 | TRBV2 | -
ASSVEAGANTEAF | TRBJ1-1 | TRBV9 | -
ASSLAGRGRTGELF | TRBJ2-2 | TRBV5-1 | -
ASSKGGYEQY | TRBJ2-7 | TRBV6-2/TRBV6-3 | -
ASSPPVAGGVAKNIQY | TRBJ2-4 | TRBV18 | -
ASSERNTGLDNSPLH | TRBJ1-6 | TRBV6-1 | -
ASSVGQGEEKLF | TRBJ1-4 | TRBV9 | -
ASSARGTEHANYGYT | TRBJ1-2 | TRBV9 | -
ASRPSGGRGHEQY | TRBJ2-7 | TRBV6-6 | -
ASSAGTSGSHSRDEQY | TRBJ2-7 | TRBV10-1 | -
SVELGGGETQY | TRBJ2-5 | TRBV29-1 | once
ASSPTGGSQETQY | TRBJ2-5 | TRBV18 | -
ASKSGSIEAF | TRBJ1-1 | TRBV2 | -
ASSLDSHQPQH | TRBJ1-5 | TRBV7-6 | few
ASSPDRAGGLLRSDTQY | TRBJ2-3 | TRBV18 | -
ASRDGQGRSQPQH | TRBJ1-5 | TRBV19 | -
ASSLALSTDTQY | TRBJ2-3 | TRBV5-1 | few
ASSPGTGDTEAF | TRBJ1-1 | TRBV7-9 | -
ASSDQLFGGTDTQY | TRBJ2-3 | TRBV6-1 | -
ASSRQGWGYT | TRBJ1-2 | TRBV28 | -
ASSFREGQGLGEAF | TRBJ1-1 | TRBV6-5 | once